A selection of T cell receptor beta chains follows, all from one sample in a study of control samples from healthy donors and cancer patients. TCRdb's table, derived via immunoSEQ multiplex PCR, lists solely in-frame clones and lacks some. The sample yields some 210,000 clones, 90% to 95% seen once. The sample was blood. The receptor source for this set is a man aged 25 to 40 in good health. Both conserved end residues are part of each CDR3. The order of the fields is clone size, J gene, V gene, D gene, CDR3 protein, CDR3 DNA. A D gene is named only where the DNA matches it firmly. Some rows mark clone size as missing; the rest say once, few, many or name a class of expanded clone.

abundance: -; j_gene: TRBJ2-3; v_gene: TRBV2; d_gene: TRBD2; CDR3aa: CASSEWRGGPDTQYF; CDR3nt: TGTGCCAGCAGTGAATGGCGGGGGGGCCCCGATACGCAGTATTTT
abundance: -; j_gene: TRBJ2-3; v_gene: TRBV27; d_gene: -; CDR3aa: CASSLMRVGSYTQYF; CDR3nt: TGTGCCAGCAGTTTAATGCGGGTTGGGTCATATACGCAGTATTTT
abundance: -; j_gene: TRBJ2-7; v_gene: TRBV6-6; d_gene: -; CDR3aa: CASSYEKSEQYF; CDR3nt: TGTGCCAGCAGTTACGAGAAATCCGAGCAGTACTTC
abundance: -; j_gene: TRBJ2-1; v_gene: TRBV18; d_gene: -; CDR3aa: CASSTSAPVNEQFF; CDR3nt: TGTGCCAGCTCAACATCTGCCCCGGTCAATGAGCAGTTCTTC
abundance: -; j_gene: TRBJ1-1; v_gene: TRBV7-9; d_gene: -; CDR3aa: CASSFLSADHNTEAFF; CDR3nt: TGTGCCAGCAGCTTTCTCTCGGCAGACCATAACACTGAAGCTTTCTTT
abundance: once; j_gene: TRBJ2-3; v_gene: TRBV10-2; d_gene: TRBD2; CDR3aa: CASSESFRGVPTDTQYF; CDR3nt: TGCGCCAGCAGTGAGAGTTTCCGGGGGGTGCCCACAGATACGCAGTATTTT
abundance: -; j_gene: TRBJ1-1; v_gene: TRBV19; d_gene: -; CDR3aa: CASSSDSMNTEAFF; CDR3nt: TGTGCCAGTAGTTCGGACAGCATGAACACTGAAGCTTTCTTT
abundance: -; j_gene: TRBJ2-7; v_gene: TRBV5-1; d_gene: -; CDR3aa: CASSQGQRTYEQYF; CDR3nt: TGCGCCAGCAGCCAAGGACAGCGAACCTACGAGCAGTACTTC
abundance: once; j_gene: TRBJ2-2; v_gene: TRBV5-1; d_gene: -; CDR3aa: CASSLGQVGTGELFF; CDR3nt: TGCGCCAGCAGCTTGGGACAGGTGGGCACCGGGGAGCTGTTTTTT
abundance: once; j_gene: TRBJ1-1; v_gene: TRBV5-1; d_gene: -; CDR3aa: CASSLDAEAFF; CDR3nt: TGCGCCAGCAGCTTGGATGCTGAAGCTTTCTTT
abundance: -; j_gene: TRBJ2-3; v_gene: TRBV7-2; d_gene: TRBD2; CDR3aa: CASSLVVRDPGGVDTQYF; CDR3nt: TGTGCCAGCAGCTTAGTAGTCCGGGACCCGGGGGGGGTGGATACGCAGTATTTT
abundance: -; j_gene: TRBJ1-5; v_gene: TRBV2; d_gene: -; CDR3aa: CASRSRSNQPQHF; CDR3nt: TGTGCCAGCAGGTCCAGGAGCAATCAGCCCCAGCATTTT
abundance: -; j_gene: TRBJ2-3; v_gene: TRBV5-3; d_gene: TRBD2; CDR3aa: CARSSHAGGSTDTQYF; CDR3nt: TGTGCCAGAAGCTCCCACGCGGGGGGTAGCACAGATACGCAGTATTTT
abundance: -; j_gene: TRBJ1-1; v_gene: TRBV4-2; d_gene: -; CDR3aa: CASSQPDGGAEAFF; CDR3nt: TGTGCCAGCAGCCAGCCAGATGGGGGGGCTGAAGCTTTCTTT
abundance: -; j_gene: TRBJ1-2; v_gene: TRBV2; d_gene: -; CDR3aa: CASSAENYGYTF; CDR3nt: TGTGCCAGCAGCGCGGAGAACTATGGCTACACCTTC
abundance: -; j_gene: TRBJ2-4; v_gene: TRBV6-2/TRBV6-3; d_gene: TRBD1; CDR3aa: CASSYLGTGASVAKNIQYF; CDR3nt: TGTGCCAGCAGTTATTTAGGGACAGGGGCGAGTGTAGCCAAAAACATTCAGTACTTC
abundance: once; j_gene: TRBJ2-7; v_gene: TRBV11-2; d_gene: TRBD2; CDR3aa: CASSLGGPSYEQYF; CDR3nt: TGTGCCAGCAGCTTGGGAGGGCCTTCCTACGAGCAGTACTTC
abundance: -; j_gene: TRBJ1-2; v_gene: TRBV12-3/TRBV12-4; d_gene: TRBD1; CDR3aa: CASRQTGYSGYTF; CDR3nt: TGTGCCAGCAGACAGACAGGGTATTCTGGCTACACCTTC
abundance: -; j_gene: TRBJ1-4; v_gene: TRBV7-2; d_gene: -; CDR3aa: CASSPMRNEKLFF; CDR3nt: TGTGCCAGCAGCCCAATGAGGAATGAAAAACTGTTTTTT
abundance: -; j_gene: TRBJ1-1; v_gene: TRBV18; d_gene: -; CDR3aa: CASSRTGSLNTEAFF; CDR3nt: TGTGCCAGCTCACGTACAGGGTCCCTGAACACTGAAGCTTTCTTT
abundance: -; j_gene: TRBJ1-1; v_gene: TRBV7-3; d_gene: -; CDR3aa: CASSLMGVNTEAFF; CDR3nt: TGTGCCAGCAGCTTAATGGGGGTGAACACTGAAGCTTTCTTT
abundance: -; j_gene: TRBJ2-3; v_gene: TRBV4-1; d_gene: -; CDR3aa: CASSQGFPGSTDTQYF; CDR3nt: TGCGCCAGCAGCCAAGGCTTCCCGGGGAGCACAGATACGCAGTATTTT
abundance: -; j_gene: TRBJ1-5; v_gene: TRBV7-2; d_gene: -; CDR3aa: CASSPYGQPQHF; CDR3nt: TGTGCCAGCAGCCCATATGGGCAGCCCCAGCATTTT
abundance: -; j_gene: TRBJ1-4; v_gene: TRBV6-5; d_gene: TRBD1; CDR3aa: CASSYGDRGNEKLFF; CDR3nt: TGTGCCAGCAGTTACGGGGACAGGGGGAATGAAAAACTGTTTTTT